This entry lists 12 T cell receptor beta chains sequenced from one sample in a study of blood T cell repertoires in COVID-19. Method: immunoSEQ multiplex PCR; TCRdb's copy keeps in-frame clones and lacks some. The sample records roughly 410,000 clones, approximately 88% being singletons. Sequencing was done on a sample of peripheral blood. The receptors derive from a man aged 40-55 years with acute or convalescent COVID-19.

The V call is TRBV3-1 (or the pseudogene TRBV3-2), the J call TRBJ2-1; 7 bases align to TRBD2. The CDR3 has 15 residues. The germline CDR1 and CDR2 sequences are LGHDT and YNNKEL (reference sequence). V trimming: 2 bases; J trimming: 7 bases; junction bases outside the gene matches: 8. This CDR3 reads CASSQFGGGPNEQFF. The CDR3 coding sequence is TGTGCCAGCAGCCAATTCGGGGGAGGGCCGAATGAGCAGTTCTTC.

The rearrangement joins TRBV7-8 to TRBJ1-2; D unclear. Germline CDR1 reads SGHVS; CDR2 reads FQNEAQ. Trimming shortened V by 3 bases and J by 2 bases, and 10 bases separated the two germline ends. CDR3 length: 14 amino acids. The CDR3 nucleotides are TGTGCCAGCAGCTTGTCGGCCAGGAACTATGGCTACACCTTC. It translates to CASSLSARNYGYTF. Variable domain in full (rest from reference TRBV7-8 and TRBJ1-2): GAGVSQSPRYKVAKRGQDVALRCDPISGHVSLFWYQQALGQGPEFLTYFQNEAQLDKSGLPSDRFFAERPEGSVSTLKIQRTQQEDSAVYLCASSLSARNYGYTFGSGTRLTVV.

This sequence joins TRBV6-2 or TRBV6-3 and TRBJ2-7; 11 bases fit TRBD1. Losses at the gene ends were 6 bases for V and 2 bases for J; bases not matched to a gene: 6. The CDR3 has 15 residues. Germline CDR1 is MNHEY and CDR2 is SVGEGT. CDR3 sequence: CASSSPGQGAYEQYF. DNA of the CDR3: TGTGCCAGCAGCTCCCCGGGACAGGGGGCCTACGAGCAGTACTTC.

The V call is TRBV5-4, the J call TRBJ2-1; 9 positions match TRBD1. The junction had 4 bases not matched to a gene; V was cut back by 4 bases and J by 5 bases. The CDR3 has 14 residues. Germline loops: CDR1 SGHNT, CDR2 YYREEE (reference sequence). The CDR3 nucleotides read TGTGCCAGCAGCAGGGGACAGGGTGACAATGAGCAGTTCTTC. Residues: CASSRGQGDNEQFF.

The chain recombines TRBV6-1 with TRBJ2-4, with D uncertain. Germline V lookup: CDR1 MNHNS, CDR2 SASEGT. Trimming took 5 bases from V and 6 from J, leaving 8 bases between them. The CDR3 extends over 12 amino acids. The CDR3 nucleotides read TGTGCCAGCAGTATATCGGGAAACATTCAGTACTTC. It codes for CASSISGNIQYF.

V gene TRBV10-3 combines with J gene TRBJ1-5; D is undetermined. CDR1 and CDR2 from the germline V gene are ENHRY and SYGVKD. CDR3 length: 15 residues. The V end lost 3 bases, the J end lost 2 bases, and 11 bases lay between the germline ends. The CDR3, as DNA: TGTGCCATCAGTGACAGATTAGCTGGCAATCAGCCCCAGCATTTT. Amino acids: CAISDRLAGNQPQHF.

The V gene is TRBV7-2, the J gene TRBJ1-2, with 9 bases matching TRBD1. The CDR3 has 15 residues. Germline assignment: CDR1 SGHTA and CDR2 FQGNSA. After removal of 1 base from V and 3 bases from J, the junction contained 3 bases not matched to a gene. CDR3 coding DNA: TGTGCCAGCAGCTTAGGACAGGGGGGGTACTATGGCTACACCTTC. Translating gives CASSLGQGGYYGYTF.

This chain connects TRBV6-5 to TRBJ2-1; D is possibly TRBD2 (6 bases). The germline V gene encodes CDR1 MNHEY and CDR2 SVGAGI. This CDR3 has 15 residues. V dropped 6 bases and J dropped 0 bases, with 12 bases sitting between them. The DNA of the CDR3 is TGTGCCAGCAGGGGACTGGCGAGCTCCTACAATGAGCAGTTCTTC. Amino acids: CASRGLASSYNEQFF.

J is TRBJ2-1 and V is TRBV7-2; a possible D gene is TRBD2 (6 bases). V was trimmed by 4 bases and J by 13 bases, leaving 14 bases between them. CDR1 SGHTA and CDR2 FQGNSA come from the germline V gene. The length of the CDR3 is 12 residues. The CDR3: CASSSRDWEQFF. The CDR3 nucleotides read TGTGCCAGCAGCTCCCGGGACTGGGAACAGTTCTTC.

The chain employs TRBV20-1 and TRBJ2-1, with TRBD2 matching 10 bases. J gave up 10 bases and V 3 bases, and 6 bases lay outside the gene matches. The length of the CDR3 is 13 residues. CDR1 and CDR2 from the germline V gene are DFQATT and SNEGSKA (reference sequence). The CDR3: CSASLGLANEQFF. CDR3 nucleotide sequence: TGCAGTGCTAGTCTGGGACTAGCGAACGAGCAGTTCTTC.

V usage is TRBV15 and J usage is TRBJ1-5; unclear D gene. Trimming left V 3 bases short and J 0 bases short, with 6 bases between. The CDR3 length is 14 residues. From germline, CDR1 is LNHNV and CDR2 YYDKDF (reference sequence). CDR3 sequence (DNA): TGTGCCACCAGCAGTTCTTATAGCAATCAGCCCCAGCATTTT. Amino acids: CATSSSYSNQPQHF.

The chain couples TRBV7-6 to TRBJ2-7, with TRBD1 matching 7 bases. The germline gives CDR1 SGHVS, CDR2 FNYEAQ. CDR3 length: 15 amino acids. Trimming took 4 bases from V and 5 from J; bases not matched to a gene: 11. The CDR3 DNA reads as TGTGCCAGCAGCTCAGAAGTGGGACAGACACACGAGCAGTACTTC. Residues: CASSSEVGQTHEQYF.